The TCR beta chain described here comes from a study of early T cells in non-severe SARS-CoV-2 infection. Study background: Sequencing input comprised bulk RNA from unsorted whole blood; chain pairing was not available.

This clonotype was seen at least ten times. Its antigen is unidentified. The study's findings and limits: VDJdb-based annotation leaned toward anti-spike CD8 responses and missed private and CD4 specificities.

The TCR library protocol was used to attach unique molecular identifiers. These identifiers were attached to individual cDNA molecules. TCRdb used MiXCR to reprocess the 5' RACE reads, holding one entry per CDR3 protein. Of tens of thousands of distinct CDR3 sequences in the sample, approximately 8.8% were seen once. Unmatched junction bases numbered 4, after V lost 3 bases and J lost 6 bases. Germline V gives CDR1 SGHTA, CDR2 FQGNSA. The CDR3 consists of 15 residues. The sample was whole blood, taken at baseline. The TCR sequence derives from an adult who was a healthcare worker with PCR-confirmed SARS-CoV-2 infection or an uninfected control (not recorded which). This chain joins TRBV7-2 and TRBJ2-3, with TRBD2 matching over 12 bases. CDR3 DNA: TGTGCCAGCAGCTTTTGGACTAGCGGGGCGGATACGCAGTATTTT. It specifies CASSFWTSGADTQYF.